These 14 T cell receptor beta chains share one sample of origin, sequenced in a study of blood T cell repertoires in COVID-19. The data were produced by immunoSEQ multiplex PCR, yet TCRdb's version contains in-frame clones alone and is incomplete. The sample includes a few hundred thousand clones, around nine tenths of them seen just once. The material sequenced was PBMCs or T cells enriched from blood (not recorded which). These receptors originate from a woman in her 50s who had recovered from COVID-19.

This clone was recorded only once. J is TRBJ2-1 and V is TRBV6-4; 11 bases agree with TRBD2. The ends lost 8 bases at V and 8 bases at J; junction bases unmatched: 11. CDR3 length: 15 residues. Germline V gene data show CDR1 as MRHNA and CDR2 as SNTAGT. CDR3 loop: CASSRSSGRFDEQFF. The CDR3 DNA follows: TGTGCCAGCTCACGATCTAGCGGGAGGTTCGATGAGCAGTTCTTC.

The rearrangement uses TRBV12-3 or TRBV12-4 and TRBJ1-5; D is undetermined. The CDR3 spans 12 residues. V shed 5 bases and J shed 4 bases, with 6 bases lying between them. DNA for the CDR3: TGTGCCAGCAGTCTCCTTAATCAGCCCCAGCATTTT. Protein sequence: CASSLLNQPQHF.

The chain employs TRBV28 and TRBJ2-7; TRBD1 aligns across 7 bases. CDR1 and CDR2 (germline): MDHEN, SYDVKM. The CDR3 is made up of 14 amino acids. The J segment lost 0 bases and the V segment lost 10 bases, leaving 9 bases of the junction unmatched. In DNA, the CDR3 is TGTGCCACCTCCCGGGACAGCCACTCCTACGAGCAGTACTTC. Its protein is CATSRDSHSYEQYF.

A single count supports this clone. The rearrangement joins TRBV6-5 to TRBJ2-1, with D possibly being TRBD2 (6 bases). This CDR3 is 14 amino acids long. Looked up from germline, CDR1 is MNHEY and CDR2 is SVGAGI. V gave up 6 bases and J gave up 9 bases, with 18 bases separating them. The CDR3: CASSIGGVYGEQFF. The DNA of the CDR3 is TGTGCCAGCAGCATCGGAGGGGTTTACGGTGAGCAGTTCTTC.

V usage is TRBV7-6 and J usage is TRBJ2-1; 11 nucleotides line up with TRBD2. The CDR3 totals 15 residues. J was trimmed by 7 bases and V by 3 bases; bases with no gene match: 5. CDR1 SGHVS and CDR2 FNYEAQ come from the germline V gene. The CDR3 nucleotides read TGTGCCAGCAGCTTTCTAGCGGGAGGAAGGAATGAGCAGTTCTTC. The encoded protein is CASSFLAGGRNEQFF.

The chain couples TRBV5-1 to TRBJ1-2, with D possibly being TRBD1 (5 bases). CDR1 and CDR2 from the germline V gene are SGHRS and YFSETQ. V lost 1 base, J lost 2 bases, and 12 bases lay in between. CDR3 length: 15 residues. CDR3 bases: TGCGCCAGCAGCTTGCTGGGGGAGGGGAACTATGGCTACACCTTC. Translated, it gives CASSLLGEGNYGYTF.

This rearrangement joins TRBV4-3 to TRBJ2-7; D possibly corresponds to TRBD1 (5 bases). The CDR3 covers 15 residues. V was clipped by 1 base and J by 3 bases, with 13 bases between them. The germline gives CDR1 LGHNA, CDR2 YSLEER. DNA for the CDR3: TGCGCCAGCAGCCAAGGTTTTCCAGGGAACTACGAGCAGTACTTC. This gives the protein CASSQGFPGNYEQYF.

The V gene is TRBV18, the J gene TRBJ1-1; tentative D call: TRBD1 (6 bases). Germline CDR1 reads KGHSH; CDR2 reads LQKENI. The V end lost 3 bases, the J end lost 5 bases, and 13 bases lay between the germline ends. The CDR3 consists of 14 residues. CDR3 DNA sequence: TGTGCCAGCTCACCCGCCAGGGGTAGTACTGAAGCTTTCTTT. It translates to CASSPARGSTEAFF.

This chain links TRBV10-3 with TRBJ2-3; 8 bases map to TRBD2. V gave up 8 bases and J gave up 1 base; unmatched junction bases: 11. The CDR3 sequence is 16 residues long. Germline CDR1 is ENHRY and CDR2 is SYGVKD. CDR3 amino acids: CAIVDGSGRGTDTQYF. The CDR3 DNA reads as TGTGCCATCGTAGACGGGAGCGGGAGAGGCACAGATACGCAGTATTTT.

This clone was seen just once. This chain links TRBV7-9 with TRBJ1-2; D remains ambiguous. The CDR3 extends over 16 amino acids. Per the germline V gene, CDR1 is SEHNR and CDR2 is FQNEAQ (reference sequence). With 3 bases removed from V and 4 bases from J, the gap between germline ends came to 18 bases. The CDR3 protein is CASSFEGHRIVYGYTF. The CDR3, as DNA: TGTGCCAGCAGCTTTGAGGGCCACAGAATTGTCTATGGCTACACCTTC.

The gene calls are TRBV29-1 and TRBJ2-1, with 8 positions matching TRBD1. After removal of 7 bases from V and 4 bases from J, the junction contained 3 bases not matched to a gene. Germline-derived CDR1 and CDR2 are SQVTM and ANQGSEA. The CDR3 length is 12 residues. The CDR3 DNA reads TGCAGCGGGAGGACAGGGTACAATGAGCAGTTCTTC. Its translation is CSGRTGYNEQFF.

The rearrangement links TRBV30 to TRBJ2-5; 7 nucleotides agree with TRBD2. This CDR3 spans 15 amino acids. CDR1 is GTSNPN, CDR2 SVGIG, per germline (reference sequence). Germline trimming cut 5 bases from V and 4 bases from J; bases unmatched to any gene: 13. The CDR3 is CAWDRKGLSRETQYF. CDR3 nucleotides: TGTGCCTGGGACCGGAAGGGACTATCTCGAGAGACCCAGTACTTC.

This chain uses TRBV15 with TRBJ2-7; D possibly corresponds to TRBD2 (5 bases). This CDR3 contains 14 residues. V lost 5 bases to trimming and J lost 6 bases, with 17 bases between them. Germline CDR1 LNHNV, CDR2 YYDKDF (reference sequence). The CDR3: CATSPRIEAGEQYF. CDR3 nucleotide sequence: TGTGCCACCAGCCCGCGAATAGAGGCGGGCGAGCAGTACTTC.

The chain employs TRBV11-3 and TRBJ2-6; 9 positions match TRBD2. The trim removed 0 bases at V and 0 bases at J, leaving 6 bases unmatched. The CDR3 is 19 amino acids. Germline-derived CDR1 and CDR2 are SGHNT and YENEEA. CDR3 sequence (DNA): TGTGCCAGCAGCTTAGATCTCGCGGGAGGGTTCTCTGGGGCCAACGTCCTGACTTTC. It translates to CASSLDLAGGFSGANVLTF.